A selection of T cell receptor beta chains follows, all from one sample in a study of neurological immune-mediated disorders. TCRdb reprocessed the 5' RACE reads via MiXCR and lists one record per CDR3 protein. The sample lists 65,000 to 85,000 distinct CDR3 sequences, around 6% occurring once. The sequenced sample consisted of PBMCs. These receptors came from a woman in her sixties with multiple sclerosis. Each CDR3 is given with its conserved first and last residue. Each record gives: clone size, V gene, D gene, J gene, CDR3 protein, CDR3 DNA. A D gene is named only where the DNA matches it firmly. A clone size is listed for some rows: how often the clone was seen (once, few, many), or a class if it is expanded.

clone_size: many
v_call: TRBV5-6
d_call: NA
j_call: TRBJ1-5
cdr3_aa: CASSLDRTNNQPQHF
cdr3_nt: TGTGCCAGCAGCTTGGACAGGACAAACAATCAGCCCCAGCATTTT

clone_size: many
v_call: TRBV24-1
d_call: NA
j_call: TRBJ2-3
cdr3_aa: CATSDFQGRGTDTQYF
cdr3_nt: TGTGCCACCAGTGATTTTCAGGGAAGGGGCACAGATACGCAGTATTTT

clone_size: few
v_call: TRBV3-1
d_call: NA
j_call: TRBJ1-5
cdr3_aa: CASSKPGDGQPQHF
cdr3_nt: TGTGCCAGCAGCAAACCGGGAGACGGTCAGCCCCAGCATTTT

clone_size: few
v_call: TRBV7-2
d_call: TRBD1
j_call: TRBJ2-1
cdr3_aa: CASRAFPGTGSNEQFF
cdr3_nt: TGTGCCAGCAGAGCCTTCCCCGGGACAGGGAGCAATGAGCAGTTCTTC

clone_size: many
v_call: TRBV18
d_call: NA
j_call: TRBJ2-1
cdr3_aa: CASSPNPWTVDEQFF
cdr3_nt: TGTGCCAGCTCACCCAATCCCTGGACAGTCGATGAGCAGTTCTTC

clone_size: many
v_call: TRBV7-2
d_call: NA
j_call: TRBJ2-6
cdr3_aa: CASRLGPSGANVLTF
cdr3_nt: TGTGCCAGCAGGCTCGGTCCCTCCGGGGCCAACGTCCTGACTTTC

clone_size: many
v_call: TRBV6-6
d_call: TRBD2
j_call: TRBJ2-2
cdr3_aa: CASRGTSGGYTGELFF
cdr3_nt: TGTGCCAGCAGGGGGACTAGCGGGGGGTACACCGGGGAGCTGTTTTTT

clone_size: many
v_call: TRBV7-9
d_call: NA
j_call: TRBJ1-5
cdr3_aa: CASSRRDSKSANQPQHF
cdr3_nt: TGTGCCAGCAGCCGAAGAGACAGTAAGAGTGCCAATCAGCCCCAGCATTTT

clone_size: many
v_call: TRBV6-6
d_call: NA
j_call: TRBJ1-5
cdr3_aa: CASSYRGGGQPQHF
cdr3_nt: TGTGCCAGCAGTTATAGAGGGGGAGGTCAGCCCCAGCATTTT

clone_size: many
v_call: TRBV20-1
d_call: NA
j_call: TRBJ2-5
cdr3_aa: CSARHRPQETQYF
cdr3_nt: TGCAGTGCTAGGCACAGGCCCCAAGAGACCCAGTACTTC

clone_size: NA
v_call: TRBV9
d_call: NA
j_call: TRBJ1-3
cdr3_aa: CASSSQVAGNTIYF
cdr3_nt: TGTGCCAGCAGCTCCCAGGTTGCTGGAAACACCATATATTTT

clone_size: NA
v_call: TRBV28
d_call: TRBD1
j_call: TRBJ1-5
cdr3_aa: CASREDRAQPHHF
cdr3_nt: TGTGCCAGCAGAGAAGACAGGGCTCAGCCCCATCATTTT

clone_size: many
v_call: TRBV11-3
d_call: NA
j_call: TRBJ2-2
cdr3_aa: CASSLDMGPNTGELFF
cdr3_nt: TGTGCCAGCAGCTTAGATATGGGCCCGAACACCGGGGAGCTGTTTTTT

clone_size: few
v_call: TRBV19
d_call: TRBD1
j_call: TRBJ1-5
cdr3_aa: CATGQSNQPQHF
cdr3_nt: TGTGCCACGGGACAGTCCAATCAGCCCCAGCATTTT

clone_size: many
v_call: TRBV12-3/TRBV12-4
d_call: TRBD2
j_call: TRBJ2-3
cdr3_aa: CASSLSTSPSTDTQYF
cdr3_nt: TGTGCCAGCAGTTTGTCGACTAGCCCTAGCACAGATACGCAGTATTTT

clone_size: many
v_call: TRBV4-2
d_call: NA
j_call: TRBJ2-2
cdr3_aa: CASSQDFGGGELFF
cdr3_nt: TGTGCCAGCAGCCAAGATTTTGGGGGCGGGGAGCTGTTTTTT

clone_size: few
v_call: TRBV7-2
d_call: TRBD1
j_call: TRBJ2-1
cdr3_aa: CASSTYYRDRTFF
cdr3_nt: TGTGCCAGCAGCACATACTACCGGGACAGGACATTCTTC

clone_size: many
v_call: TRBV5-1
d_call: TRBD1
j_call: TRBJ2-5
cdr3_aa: CASSVHPDRRQETQYF
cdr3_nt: TGCGCCAGCAGCGTCCACCCGGACAGGCGCCAAGAGACCCAGTACTTC

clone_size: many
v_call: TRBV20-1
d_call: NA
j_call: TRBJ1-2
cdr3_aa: CSARGFLGEVGYTF
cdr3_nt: TGCAGTGCTAGAGGATTTCTTGGGGAGGTTGGCTACACCTTC

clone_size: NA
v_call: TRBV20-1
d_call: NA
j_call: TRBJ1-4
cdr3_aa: CSARGTAATNEKLFF
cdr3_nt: TGCAGTGCCAGAGGGACGGCTGCAACTAATGAAAAACTGTTTTTT

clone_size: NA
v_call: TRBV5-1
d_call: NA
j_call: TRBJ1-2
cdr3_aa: CASSLGRGDGYTF
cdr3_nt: TGCGCCAGCAGCTTAGGGAGAGGAGATGGCTACACCTTC

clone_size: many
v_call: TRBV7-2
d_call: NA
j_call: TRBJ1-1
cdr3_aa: CASSLDRVNTEAFF
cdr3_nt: TGTGCCAGCAGCTTAGACAGGGTGAACACTGAAGCTTTCTTT

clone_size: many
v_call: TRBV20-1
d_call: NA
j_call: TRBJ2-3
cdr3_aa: CSAAPGTGYTDTQYF
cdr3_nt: TGCAGTGCTGCCCCCGGGACTGGATACACAGATACGCAGTATTTT

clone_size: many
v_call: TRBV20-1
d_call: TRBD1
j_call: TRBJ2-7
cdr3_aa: CSARGQGRPYEQYF
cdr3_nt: TGCAGTGCTAGAGGACAGGGGCGGCCCTACGAGCAGTACTTC

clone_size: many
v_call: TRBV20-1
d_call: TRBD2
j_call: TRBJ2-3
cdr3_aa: CSARDRRETSEGRTDTQYF
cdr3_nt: TGCAGTGCTAGAGACCGCCGCGAGACTAGCGAGGGGCGTACAGATACGCAGTATTTT

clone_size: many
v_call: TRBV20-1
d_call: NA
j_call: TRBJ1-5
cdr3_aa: CSARDTEVSNQPQHF
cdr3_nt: TGCAGTGCTAGAGACACAGAGGTTAGCAATCAGCCCCAGCATTTT